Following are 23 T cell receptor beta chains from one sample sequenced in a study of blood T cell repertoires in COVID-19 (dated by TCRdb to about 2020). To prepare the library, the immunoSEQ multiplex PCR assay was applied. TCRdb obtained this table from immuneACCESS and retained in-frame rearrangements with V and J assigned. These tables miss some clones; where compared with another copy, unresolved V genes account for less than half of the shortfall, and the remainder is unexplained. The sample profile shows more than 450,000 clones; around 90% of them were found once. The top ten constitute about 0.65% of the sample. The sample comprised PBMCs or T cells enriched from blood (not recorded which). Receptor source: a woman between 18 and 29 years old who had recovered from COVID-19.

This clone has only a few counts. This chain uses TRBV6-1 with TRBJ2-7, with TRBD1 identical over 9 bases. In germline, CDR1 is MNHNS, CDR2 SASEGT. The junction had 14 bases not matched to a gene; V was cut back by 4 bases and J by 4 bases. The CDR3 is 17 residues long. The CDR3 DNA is TGTGCCAGCAGTGTTGCCCCCCCCGGGACAGGGATTTACGAGCAGTACTTC. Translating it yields CASSVAPPGTGIYEQYF.

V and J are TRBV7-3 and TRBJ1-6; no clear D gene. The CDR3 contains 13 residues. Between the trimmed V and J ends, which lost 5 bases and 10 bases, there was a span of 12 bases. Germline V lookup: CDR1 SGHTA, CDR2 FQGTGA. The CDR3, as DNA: TGTGCCAGCAGCCGTGATGTGGGCTCACCCCTCCACTTT. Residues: CASSRDVGSPLHF.

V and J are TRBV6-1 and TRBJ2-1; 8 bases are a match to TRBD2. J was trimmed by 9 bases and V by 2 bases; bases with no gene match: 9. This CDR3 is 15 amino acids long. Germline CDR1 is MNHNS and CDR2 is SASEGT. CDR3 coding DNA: TGTGCCAGCAGTGAATATCGCGGGGGGCTGTCTGAGCAGTTCTTC. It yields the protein CASSEYRGGLSEQFF.

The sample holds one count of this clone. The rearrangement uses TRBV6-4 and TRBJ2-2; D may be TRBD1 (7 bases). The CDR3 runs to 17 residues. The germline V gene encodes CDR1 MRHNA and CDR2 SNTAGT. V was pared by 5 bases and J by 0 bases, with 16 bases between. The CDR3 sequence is CASSRGLAMSNTGELFF. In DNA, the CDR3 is TGTGCCAGCAGTAGGGGGCTAGCGATGTCGAACACCGGGGAGCTGTTTTTT.

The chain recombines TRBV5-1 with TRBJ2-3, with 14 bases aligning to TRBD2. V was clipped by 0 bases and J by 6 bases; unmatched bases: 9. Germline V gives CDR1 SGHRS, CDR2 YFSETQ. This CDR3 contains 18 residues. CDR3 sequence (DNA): TGCGCCAGCAGCTTGGCCGCGACTAGCGGGGGGGAGTTGGATACGCAGTATTTT. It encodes CASSLAATSGGELDTQYF. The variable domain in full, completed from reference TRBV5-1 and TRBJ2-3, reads KAGVTQTPRYLIKTRGQQVTLSCSPISGHRSVSWYQQTPGQGLQFLFEYFSETQRNKGNFPGRFSGRQFSNSRSEMNVSTLELGDSALYLCASSLAATSGGELDTQYFGPGTRLTVL.

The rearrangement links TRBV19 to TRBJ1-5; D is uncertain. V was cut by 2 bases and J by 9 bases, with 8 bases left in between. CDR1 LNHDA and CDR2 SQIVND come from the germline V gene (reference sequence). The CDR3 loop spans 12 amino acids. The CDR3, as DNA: TGTGCCAGTAGTATATTCGGTGGGCCCCAGCATTTT. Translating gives CASSIFGGPQHF.

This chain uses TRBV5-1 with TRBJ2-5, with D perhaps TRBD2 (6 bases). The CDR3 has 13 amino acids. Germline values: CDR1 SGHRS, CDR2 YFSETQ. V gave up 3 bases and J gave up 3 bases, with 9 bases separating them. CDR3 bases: TGCGCCAGCAGCTGGGACTCGAAAGAGACCCAGTACTTC. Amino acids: CASSWDSKETQYF.

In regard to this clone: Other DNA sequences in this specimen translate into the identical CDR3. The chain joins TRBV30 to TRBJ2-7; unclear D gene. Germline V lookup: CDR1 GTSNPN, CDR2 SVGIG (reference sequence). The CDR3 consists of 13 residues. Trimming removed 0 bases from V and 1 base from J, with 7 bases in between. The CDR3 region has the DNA TGTGCCTGGAGTGTGGCGGATTCCTACGAGCAGTACTTC. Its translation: CAWSVADSYEQYF.

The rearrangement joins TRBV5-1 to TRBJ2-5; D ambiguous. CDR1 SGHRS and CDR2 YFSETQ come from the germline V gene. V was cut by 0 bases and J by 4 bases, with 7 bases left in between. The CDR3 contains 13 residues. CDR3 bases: TGCGCCAGCAGCTTGGACGCTAGAGAGACCCAGTACTTC. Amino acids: CASSLDARETQYF.

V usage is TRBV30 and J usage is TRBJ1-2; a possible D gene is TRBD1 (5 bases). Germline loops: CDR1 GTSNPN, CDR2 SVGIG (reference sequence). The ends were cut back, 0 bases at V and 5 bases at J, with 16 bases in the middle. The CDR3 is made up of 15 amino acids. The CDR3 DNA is TGTGCCTGGAGTGTTTGGGGGGGAATATCTTATGGCTACACCTTC. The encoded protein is CAWSVWGGISYGYTF.

CDR3 DNA: TGTGCCAGCACCTTTCTCGAAGGGGGTTCTGGCGGTCAGCCCCAGCATTTT. This gives the protein CASTFLEGGSGGQPQHF. The chain is built from TRBV28 and TRBJ1-5, with a tentative D call TRBD1 (6 bases). The length of the CDR3 is 17 residues. Trimming took 7 bases from V and 6 from J, leaving 25 bases between them. Germline CDR1 reads MDHEN; CDR2 reads SYDVKM.

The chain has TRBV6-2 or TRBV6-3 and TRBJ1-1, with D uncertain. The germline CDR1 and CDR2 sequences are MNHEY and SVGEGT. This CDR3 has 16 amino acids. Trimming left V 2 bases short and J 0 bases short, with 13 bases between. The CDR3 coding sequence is TGTGCCAGCAGTTACCCCCCTGACTCCATGAACACTGAAGCTTTCTTT. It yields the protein CASSYPPDSMNTEAFF.

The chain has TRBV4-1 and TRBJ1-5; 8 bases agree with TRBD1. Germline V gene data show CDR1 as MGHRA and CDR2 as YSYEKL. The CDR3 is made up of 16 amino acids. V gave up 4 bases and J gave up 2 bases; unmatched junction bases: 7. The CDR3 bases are TGCGCCAGCAGCCCACTGCTGACAGGGGGCAATCAGCCCCAGCATTTT. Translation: CASSPLLTGGNQPQHF.

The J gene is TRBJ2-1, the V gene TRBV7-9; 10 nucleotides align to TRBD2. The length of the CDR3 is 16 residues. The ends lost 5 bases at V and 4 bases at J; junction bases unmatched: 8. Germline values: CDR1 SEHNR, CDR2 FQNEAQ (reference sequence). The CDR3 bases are TGTGCCAGCAGCCGACAACCAGCGGGGGGGTACAATGAGCAGTTCTTC. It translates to CASSRQPAGGYNEQFF.

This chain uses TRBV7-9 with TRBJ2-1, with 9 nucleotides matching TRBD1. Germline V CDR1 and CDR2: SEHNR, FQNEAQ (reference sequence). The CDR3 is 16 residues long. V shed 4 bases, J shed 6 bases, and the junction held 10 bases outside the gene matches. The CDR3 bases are TGTGCCAGCAGCTCGTTTAGGGACAGGGCAGGCAATGAGCAGTTCTTC. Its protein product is CASSSFRDRAGNEQFF.

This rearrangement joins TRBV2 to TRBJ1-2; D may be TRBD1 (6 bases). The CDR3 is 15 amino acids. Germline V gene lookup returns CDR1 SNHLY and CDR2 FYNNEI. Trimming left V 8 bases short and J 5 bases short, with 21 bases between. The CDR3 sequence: CASSPWRGGAYGYTF. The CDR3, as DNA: TGTGCCAGCTCCCCCTGGAGGGGGGGCGCTTATGGCTACACCTTC. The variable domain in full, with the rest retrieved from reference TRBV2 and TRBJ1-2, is EPEVTQTPSHQVTQMGQEVILRCVPISNHLYFYWYRQILGQKVEFLVSFYNNEISEKSEIFDDQFSVERPDGSNFTLKIRSTKLEDSAMYFCASSPWRGGAYGYTFGSGTRLTVV.

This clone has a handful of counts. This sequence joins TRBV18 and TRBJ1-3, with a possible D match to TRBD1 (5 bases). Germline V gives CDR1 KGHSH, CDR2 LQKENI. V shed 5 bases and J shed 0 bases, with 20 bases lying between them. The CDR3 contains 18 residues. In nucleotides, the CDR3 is TGTGCCAGCTCATCAGGCGACAGCCCCTTTTTCTCTGGAAACACCATATATTTT. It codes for CASSSGDSPFFSGNTIYF.

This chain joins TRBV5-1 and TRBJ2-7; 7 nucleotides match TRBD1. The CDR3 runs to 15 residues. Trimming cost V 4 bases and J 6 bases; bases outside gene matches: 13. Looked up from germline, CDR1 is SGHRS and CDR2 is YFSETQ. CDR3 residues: CASSPFPGTEGEQYF. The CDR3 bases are TGCGCCAGCAGCCCATTTCCCGGGACAGAGGGCGAGCAGTACTTC.

The CDR3 DNA sequence: TGCGCCAGCAGCTTTAATCCAGCGGGGGGTTTAAGCACAGATACGCAGTATTTT. Protein product: CASSFNPAGGLSTDTQYF. The chain carries TRBV5-1 and TRBJ2-3; 9 positions agree with TRBD2. Germline CDR1 is SGHRS and CDR2 is YFSETQ. Losses at the gene ends were 2 bases for V and 0 bases for J; bases not matched to a gene: 10. The CDR3 has 18 amino acids.

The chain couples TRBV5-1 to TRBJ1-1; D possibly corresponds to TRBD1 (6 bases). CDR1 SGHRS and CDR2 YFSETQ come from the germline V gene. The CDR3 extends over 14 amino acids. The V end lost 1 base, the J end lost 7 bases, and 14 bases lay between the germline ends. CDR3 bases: TGCGCCAGCAGCTTGCTTAACAGGGAGGGTGAAGCTTTCTTT. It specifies CASSLLNREGEAFF.

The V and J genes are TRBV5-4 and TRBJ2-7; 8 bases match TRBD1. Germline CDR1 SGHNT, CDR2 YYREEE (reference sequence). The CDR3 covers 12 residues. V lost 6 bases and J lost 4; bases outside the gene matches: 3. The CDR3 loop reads CASNGQGYEQYF. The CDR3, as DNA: TGTGCCAGCAACGGACAGGGATACGAGCAGTACTTC.

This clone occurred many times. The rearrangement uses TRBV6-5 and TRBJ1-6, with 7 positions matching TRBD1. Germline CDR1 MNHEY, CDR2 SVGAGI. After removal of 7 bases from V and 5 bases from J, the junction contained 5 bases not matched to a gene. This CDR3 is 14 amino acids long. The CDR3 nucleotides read TGTGCCAGCATGATCGACAGGGATAATTCACCCCTCCACTTT. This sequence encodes CASMIDRDNSPLHF.

The CDR3 protein is CASSGPQAGETQYF. CDR3 DNA sequence: TGTGCCAGCAGTGGGCCCCAAGCAGGAGAGACCCAGTACTTC. This rearrangement joins TRBV25-1 to TRBJ2-5; D ambiguous. Germline loops: CDR1 MGHDK, CDR2 SYGVNS. The CDR3 has 14 residues. The V and J ends lost 4 bases and 4 bases respectively, with 13 bases between them.